These 9 T cell receptor beta chains came from one sample sequenced in a study of shared clonotypes between healthy human individuals. Sequencing was performed with immunoSEQ multiplex PCR; in TCRdb, only in-frame clones are kept and a portion is missing. The repertoire includes about 1.5 million clones, 95% to 99% of them detected once, and about 0.42% sits in the top ten. Specimen: naive CD4+ T cells sorted from blood. Subset defined: CD45RA+ positively selected. The receptors come from a man aged 25-45 years in good health.

The rearrangement links TRBV6-1 to TRBJ2-1; D gene uncertain. Germline V gives CDR1 MNHNS, CDR2 SASEGT. V dropped 0 bases and J dropped 4 bases, with 4 bases sitting between them. This CDR3 spans 13 amino acids. The CDR3 sequence: CASSEALYNEQFF. As DNA, the CDR3 is TGTGCCAGCAGTGAAGCGCTGTACAATGAGCAGTTCTTC.

V usage is TRBV5-1 and J usage is TRBJ1-4, with D possibly being TRBD1 (5 bases). This CDR3 is built from 16 residues. Per the germline V gene, CDR1 is SGHRS and CDR2 is YFSETQ. The V and J ends lost 0 bases and 0 bases respectively, with 9 bases between them. The CDR3 region has the DNA TGCGCCAGCAGCTTGGAGGGGATTGCAACTAATGAAAAACTGTTTTTT. Translation gives CASSLEGIATNEKLFF.

V is TRBV4-2 and J is TRBJ2-3; D perhaps matches TRBD2 (6 bases). Deletions cut 1 base from V and 2 bases from J, with 10 bases between. CDR3 length: 15 amino acids. From germline, CDR1 is LGHNA and CDR2 YNFKEQ. The CDR3 region is CASSQGGVSTDTQYF. The CDR3 nucleotides are TGTGCCAGCAGCCAAGGGGGGGTCTCCACAGATACGCAGTATTTT.

The chain is built from TRBV5-1 and TRBJ2-1; D assignment may be TRBD1 or TRBD2 (5 bases each). This CDR3 contains 15 residues. The germline V gene encodes CDR1 SGHRS and CDR2 YFSETQ. Trimming left V 5 bases short and J 2 bases short, with 14 bases between. This chain's CDR3 is CASRRGDLPYNEQFF. In nucleotides, the CDR3 is TGCGCCAGCAGGCGAGGGGATTTACCCTACAATGAGCAGTTCTTC.

V and J are TRBV7-2 and TRBJ2-7, with TRBD2 matching over 7 bases. In germline, CDR1 is SGHTA, CDR2 FQGNSA. The ends lost 5 bases at V and 1 base at J; junction bases unmatched: 5. The CDR3 runs to 14 residues. This chain's CDR3 is CASSPAGPSYEQYF. DNA of the CDR3: TGTGCCAGCAGCCCAGCGGGGCCGTCCTACGAGCAGTACTTC.

The chain employs TRBV7-9 and TRBJ1-1; D possibly corresponds to TRBD1 (5 bases). Deletions cut 3 bases from V and 4 bases from J, with 9 bases between. The germline gives CDR1 SEHNR, CDR2 FQNEAQ (reference sequence). This CDR3 is built from 13 residues. The CDR3 DNA sequence: TGTGCCAGCAGCTTGACAGAAGGCACTGAAGCTTTCTTT. This encodes CASSLTEGTEAFF. The entire variable domain, with the rest obtained from reference TRBV7-9 and TRBJ1-1, is as follows: DTGVSQNPRHKITKRGQNVTFRCDPISEHNRLYWYRQTLGQGPEFLTYFQNEAQLEKSRLLSDRFSAERPKGSFSTLEIQRTEQGDSAMYLCASSLTEGTEAFFGQGTRLTVV.

The genes are TRBV5-6 and TRBJ1-2, with D uncertain. Germline CDR1 SGHDT, CDR2 YYEEEE. This CDR3 spans 13 amino acids. V lost 1 base and J 6 bases, leaving 10 bases between the germline ends. The CDR3 spells CASSLSGRHGYTF. CDR3 nucleotide sequence: TGTGCCAGCAGCTTGTCAGGTCGGCATGGCTACACCTTC.

The chain has TRBV27 and TRBJ2-2; no definite D call. Trimming stripped 5 bases from V and 7 bases from J, with 14 bases between. This CDR3 contains 14 residues. Germline V lookup: CDR1 MNHEY, CDR2 SMNVEV (reference sequence). CDR3 in amino acids: CASSPLIGGGELFF. The CDR3 DNA sequence: TGTGCCAGCAGTCCACTGATTGGTGGCGGGGAGCTGTTTTTT.

This clone was detected once. The gene calls are TRBV28 and TRBJ2-7; D unresolved. The ends were cut back, 3 bases at V and 3 bases at J, with 12 bases in the middle. The germline V gene has CDR1 MDHEN and CDR2 SYDVKM. The CDR3 sequence is 14 residues long. The DNA for the CDR3 is TGTGCCAGCAGTTTGGAAGCGTTAAACTACGAGCAGTACTTC. Protein sequence: CASSLEALNYEQYF. The full variable domain, completed using reference TRBV28 and TRBJ2-7, is DVKVTQSSRYLVKRTGEKVFLECVQDMDHENMFWYRQDPGLGLRLIYFSYDVKMKEKGDIPEGYSVSREKKERFSLILESASTNQTSMYLCASSLEALNYEQYFGPGTRLTVT.